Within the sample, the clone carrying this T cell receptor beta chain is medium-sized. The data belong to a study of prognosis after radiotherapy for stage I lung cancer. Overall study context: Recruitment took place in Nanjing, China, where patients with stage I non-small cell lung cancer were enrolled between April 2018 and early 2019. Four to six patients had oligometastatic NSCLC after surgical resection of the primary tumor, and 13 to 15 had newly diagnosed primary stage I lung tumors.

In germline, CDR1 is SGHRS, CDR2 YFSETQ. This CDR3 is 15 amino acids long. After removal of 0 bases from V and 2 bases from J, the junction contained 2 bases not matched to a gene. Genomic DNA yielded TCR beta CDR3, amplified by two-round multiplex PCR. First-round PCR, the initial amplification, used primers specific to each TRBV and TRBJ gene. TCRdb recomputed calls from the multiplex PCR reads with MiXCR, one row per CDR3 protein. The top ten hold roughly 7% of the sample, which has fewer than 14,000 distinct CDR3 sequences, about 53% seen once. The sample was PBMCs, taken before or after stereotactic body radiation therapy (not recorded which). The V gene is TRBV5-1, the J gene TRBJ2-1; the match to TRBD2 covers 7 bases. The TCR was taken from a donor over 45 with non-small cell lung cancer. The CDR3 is CASSLVAGAYNEQFF. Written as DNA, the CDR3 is TGCGCCAGCAGCTTGGTTGCGGGAGCCTACAATGAGCAGTTCTTC.